This entry is about one T cell receptor beta chain. V gave up 4 bases and J gave up 9 bases, with 15 bases separating them. The germline V gene encodes CDR1 SGHNT and CDR2 YYREEE (reference sequence). The CDR3 runs 13 residues. The data stem from a study of blood T cell repertoires in COVID-19. Per the study methods: Amplification of reference gene primers provided the estimated nucleated cell counts. Only in-frame clones appear in the TCRdb table, and some are missing; sequencing was by immunoSEQ multiplex PCR. V and J calls and clone size come straight from that table; D and trimming were deduced from the DNA. The sample includes more than 150,000 clones, around 80% of them seen just once.

The sequenced sample consisted of peripheral blood. The clonotype originates from a man aged 50-59 years who had recovered from COVID-19. The rearrangement uses TRBV5-4 and TRBJ2-3; possible D gene TRBD1, 6 bases. The CDR3 sequence is CASSQDSPRTQYF. The CDR3 DNA reads TGTGCCAGCAGCCAGGACAGCCCCCGAACGCAGTATTTT.